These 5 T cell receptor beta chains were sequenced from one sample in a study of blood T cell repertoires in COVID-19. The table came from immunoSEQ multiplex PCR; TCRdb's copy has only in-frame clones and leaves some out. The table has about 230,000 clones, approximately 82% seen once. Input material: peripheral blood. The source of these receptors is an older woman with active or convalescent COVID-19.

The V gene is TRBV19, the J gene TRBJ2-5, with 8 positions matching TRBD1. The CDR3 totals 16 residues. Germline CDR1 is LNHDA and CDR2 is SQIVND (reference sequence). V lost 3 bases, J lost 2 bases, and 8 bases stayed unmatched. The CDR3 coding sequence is TGTGCCAGTAGTATGACAGGGGAAATGGGGCAAGAGACCCAGTACTTC. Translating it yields CASSMTGEMGQETQYF.

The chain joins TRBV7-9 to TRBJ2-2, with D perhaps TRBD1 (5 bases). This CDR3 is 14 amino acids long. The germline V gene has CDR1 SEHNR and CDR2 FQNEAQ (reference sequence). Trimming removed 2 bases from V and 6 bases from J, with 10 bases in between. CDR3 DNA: TGTGCCAGCAGCTTAACAAGGGGCCCCGGGGAGCTGTTTTTT. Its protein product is CASSLTRGPGELFF.

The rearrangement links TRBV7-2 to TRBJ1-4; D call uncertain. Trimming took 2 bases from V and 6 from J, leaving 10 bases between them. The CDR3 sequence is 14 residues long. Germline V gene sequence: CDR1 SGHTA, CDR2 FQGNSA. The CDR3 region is CASSLFWQDEKLFF. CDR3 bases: TGTGCCAGCAGCTTATTTTGGCAGGATGAAAAACTGTTTTTT.

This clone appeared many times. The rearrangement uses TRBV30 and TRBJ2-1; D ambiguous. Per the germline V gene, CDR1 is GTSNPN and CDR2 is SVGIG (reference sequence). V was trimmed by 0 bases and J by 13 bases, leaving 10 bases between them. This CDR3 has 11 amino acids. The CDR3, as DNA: TGTGCCTGGAGTGTAAGTGGGCGCCAGTTCTTC. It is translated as CAWSVSGRQFF.

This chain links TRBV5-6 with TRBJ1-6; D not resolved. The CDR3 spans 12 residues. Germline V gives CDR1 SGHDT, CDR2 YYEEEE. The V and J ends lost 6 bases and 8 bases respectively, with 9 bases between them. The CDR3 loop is CASTREDSPLHF. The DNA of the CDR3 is TGTGCCAGCACCCGTGAGGATTCACCCCTCCACTTT.